The T cell receptor (beta chain) under discussion was sequenced for a study of metastatic and nonmetastatic thyroid tumors. In the study overall: Repertoires from blood and tumor or nodule tissue of malignant and benign thyroid patients were compared.

Thyroid surgery had not been preceded by any treatment in any patient. Findings and limits, study-wide: Malignant tumors reportedly showed significantly higher TCR beta diversity than benign nodules in both blood and tumor.

This CDR3 is 14 amino acids long. CDR1 is MRHNA, CDR2 SNTAGT, per germline. V was pared by 3 bases and J by 3 bases, with 12 bases between. To note about this clone: Its cognate antigen is unknown.

In the source study's methods: CDR3 differences across clinicopathological groups were used to build a distant-metastasis classifier for papillary thyroid cancer. TCRdb re-called the PCR reads through MiXCR. Here the V and J calls rest on TCRdb's processing, not on the authors' analysis. The sample has over 50,000 clones, just under 30% seen once. The clonotype originates from a female donor with papillary thyroid cancer or a benign thyroid nodule (not recorded which). Some clones in this sample may be carry-over from other donors' samples. Sequencing was done on a sample of blood. The V call is TRBV6-4, the J call TRBJ2-7, with D possibly being TRBD1 (5 bases). DNA for the CDR3: TGTGCCAGCAGTGAAGAACCAGGGATCTACGAGCAGTACTTC. Translation: CASSEEPGIYEQYF.